The next 24 T cell receptor beta chains were all read from a single sample in a study of T cells in localized non-small cell lung cancer. TCRdb's table, derived via immunoSEQ multiplex PCR, lists solely in-frame clones and lacks some. The sample lists 25,000 to 35,000 clones, about 80% occurring once. The specimen comprised peripheral blood mononuclear cells, sampled before any cancer treatment. The receptors here all came from a man between 40 and 69 years old with stage III lung adenocarcinoma.

This clone has only a few counts. V gene TRBV7-8 combines with J gene TRBJ2-1, with 10 bases lining up with TRBD1. Germline CDR1 SGHVS, CDR2 FQNEAQ. The CDR3 extends over 14 amino acids. V trimming: 3 bases; J trimming: 9 bases; junction bases outside the gene matches: 5. The DNA of the CDR3 is TGTGCCAGCAGCTTTGGACAGGGGGGTAGTGAGCAGTTCTTC. This gives the protein CASSFGQGGSEQFF.

The chain links TRBV2 to TRBJ1-1; TRBD1 agrees at 8 bases. CDR1 and CDR2 from the germline V gene are SNHLY and FYNNEI. CDR3 length: 11 residues. The CDR3 loop reads CATGGFSEAFF. CDR3 DNA: TGTGCAACAGGGGGGTTCTCTGAAGCTTTCTTT.

V is TRBV10-1 and J is TRBJ2-1; no definite D call. Germline CDR1 reads WNHNN; CDR2 reads SYGVQD (reference sequence). V was shortened by 7 bases and J by 3 bases, with 10 bases between the two germline ends. The CDR3 runs 13 residues. CDR3 protein: CASIHGNYNEQFF. CDR3 coding DNA: TGCGCCAGCATTCACGGAAACTACAATGAGCAGTTCTTC.

The chain couples TRBV5-1 to TRBJ1-1; D is undetermined. With 0 bases removed from V and 1 base from J, the gap between germline ends came to 10 bases. CDR3 size: 15 residues. The germline CDR1 and CDR2 sequences are SGHRS and YFSETQ. The CDR3 protein is CASSLDDTENTEAFF. The DNA of the CDR3 is TGCGCCAGCAGCTTGGATGACACGGAGAACACTGAAGCTTTCTTT. Drawing the rest from reference TRBV5-1 and TRBJ1-1, the complete variable domain is KAGVTQTPRYLIKTRGQQVTLSCSPISGHRSVSWYQQTPGQGLQFLFEYFSETQRNKGNFPGRFSGRQFSNSRSEMNVSTLELGDSALYLCASSLDDTENTEAFFGQGTRLTVV.

The chain carries TRBV28 and TRBJ1-6; the D gene is possibly TRBD1 (5 bases). The V gene's germline CDR1 is MDHEN and CDR2 SYDVKM. The germline V and J ends were trimmed by 7 bases and 5 bases, with 18 bases remaining between them. This CDR3 contains 16 residues. The CDR3 here is CASNRAQGVHNSPLHF. The CDR3 bases are TGTGCCAGCAACCGAGCGCAAGGGGTCCATAATTCACCCCTCCACTTT.

The chain couples TRBV28 to TRBJ1-5; weak D call: TRBD1 (6 bases). Trimming removed 3 bases from V and 4 bases from J, with 7 bases in between. Germline lookup yields CDR1 MDHEN and CDR2 SYDVKM. This CDR3 region has 13 residues. CDR3 nucleotide sequence: TGTGCCAGCAGTTTTGACAGGAATCAGCCCCAGCATTTT. The encoded protein is CASSFDRNQPQHF.

The genes are TRBV5-1 and TRBJ2-5; D gene ambiguous. The germline V gene has CDR1 SGHRS and CDR2 YFSETQ. This CDR3 comprises 14 residues. Trimming took 4 bases from V and 3 from J, leaving 13 bases between them. DNA for the CDR3: TGCGCCAGCAGCCCGGACGTTGCAGAAGAGACCCAGTACTTC. Translation: CASSPDVAEETQYF.

This rearrangement joins TRBV28 to TRBJ2-7; 7 nucleotides match TRBD2. The J segment lost 1 base and the V segment lost 6 bases, leaving 9 bases of the junction unmatched. The CDR3 spans 15 residues. Germline V gene lookup returns CDR1 MDHEN and CDR2 SYDVKM. The CDR3 bases are TGTGCCAGCAGAGGCGGGAGTTCTTTTTCCTACGAGCAGTACTTC. This encodes CASRGGSSFSYEQYF.

V gene TRBV21-1 combines with J gene TRBJ1-1. TRBV21-1 is a pseudogene. The CDR3 is 14 residues long. CDR3 coding DNA: TGTGCCAGCAGCAAACACCCGGGTCGTGCTGAAGCTTTCTTT. The encoded protein is CASSKHPGRAEAFF.

The chain couples TRBV9 to TRBJ2-3, with TRBD2 matching 8 bases. The germline gives CDR1 SGDLS, CDR2 YYNGEE. With 0 bases clipped from V and 6 bases from J, the junction kept 9 bases outside the gene matches. The CDR3 sequence is 16 residues long. CDR3 in amino acids: CASSVEVAGPLDTQYF. Written as DNA, the CDR3 is TGTGCCAGCAGCGTAGAGGTAGCGGGGCCTCTGGATACGCAGTATTTT.

V usage is TRBV11-2 and J usage is TRBJ2-7; D not resolved. From germline, CDR1 is SGHAT and CDR2 FQNNGV. The V end was cut by 5 bases, the J end by 8 bases, with 19 bases between. The CDR3 consists of 14 residues. CDR3 region: CASSPLRARPQQYF. The DNA for the CDR3 is TGTGCCAGCAGCCCCCTCCGGGCCCGCCCGCAGCAGTACTTC.

The chain employs TRBV28 and TRBJ2-4, with 10 bases fitting TRBD1. The trim removed 5 bases at V and 0 bases at J, leaving 10 bases unmatched. This CDR3 has 18 amino acids. Per the germline V gene, CDR1 is MDHEN and CDR2 is SYDVKM. CDR3 DNA: TGTGCCAGCAGTCCTACCGGGACAGGGGCCATAGCCAAAAACATTCAGTACTTC. Encoded protein: CASSPTGTGAIAKNIQYF.

This clone has just one count. The rearrangement joins TRBV18 to TRBJ1-3, with a possible D match to TRBD1 (6 bases). The CDR3 consists of 16 residues. With 2 bases removed from V and 0 bases from J, the gap between germline ends came to 11 bases. In germline, CDR1 is KGHSH, CDR2 LQKENI. Here the CDR3 reads CASSPSGAVSGNTIYF. CDR3 nucleotide sequence: TGTGCCAGCTCACCATCAGGGGCCGTCTCTGGAAACACCATATATTTT.

The V call is TRBV5-1, the J call TRBJ2-7, with 14 positions matching TRBD2. The CDR3 covers 16 residues. The junction had 9 bases not matched to a gene; V was cut back by 4 bases and J by 6 bases. CDR1 and CDR2 from the germline V gene are SGHRS and YFSETQ. The DNA of the CDR3 is TGCGCCAGCAGCCCGGGACTAGCGGGAGTATTTAGCGAGCAGTACTTC. This codes for CASSPGLAGVFSEQYF.

This chain uses TRBV7-9 with TRBJ1-1; 8 bases are shared with TRBD1. Looked up from germline, CDR1 is SEHNR and CDR2 is FQNEAQ (reference sequence). J gave up 1 base and V 5 bases, and 0 bases lay outside the gene matches. The CDR3 length is 13 residues. The CDR3 loop reads CASSGQGNTEAFF. For the CDR3, the DNA is TGTGCCAGCAGCGGACAGGGGAACACTGAAGCTTTCTTT.

The CDR3 coding sequence is TGTGCCAGTAGTGAAGGGTTGTCAGTCGTCGGCCAGCCCCAGCATTTT. Translation: CASSEGLSVVGQPQHF. The chain uses TRBV19 and TRBJ1-5; no clear D. This CDR3 has 16 amino acids. The ends were cut back, 5 bases at V and 7 bases at J, with 21 bases in the middle. Per germline, CDR1 LNHDA and CDR2 SQIVND (reference sequence). Drawing the rest from reference TRBV19 and TRBJ1-5, the complete variable domain is DGGITQSPKYLFRKEGQNVTLSCEQNLNHDAMYWYRQDPGQGLRLIYYSQIVNDFQKGDIAEGYSVSREKKESFPLTVTSAQKNPTAFYLCASSEGLSVVGQPQHFGDGTRLSIL.

This chain joins TRBV15 and TRBJ1-2; D is perhaps TRBD1 (5 bases). Deletions cut 1 base from V and 2 bases from J, with 11 bases between. Germline-derived CDR1 and CDR2 are LNHNV and YYDKDF (reference sequence). This CDR3 has 15 residues. The CDR3 is CATSRGGTYNYGYTF. The CDR3, as DNA: TGTGCCACCAGCAGAGGCGGGACTTACAACTATGGCTACACCTTC.

The chain couples TRBV9 to TRBJ2-5; no definite D call. Germline lookup yields CDR1 SGDLS and CDR2 YYNGEE. The V end was cut by 4 bases, the J end by 7 bases, with 20 bases between. The CDR3 totals 15 residues. CDR3 in DNA: TGTGCCAGCAGCCTTACGACGGCACAAATCGGGACCCAGTACTTC. This encodes CASSLTTAQIGTQYF.

The chain carries TRBV5-1 and TRBJ2-5; 7 positions agree with TRBD2. J lost 5 bases, V lost 0 bases, and 4 bases had no gene match. This CDR3 spans 14 amino acids. Per germline, CDR1 SGHRS and CDR2 YFSETQ. CDR3 bases: TGCGCCAGCAGCTTGGAGGCGCGGGGGGAGACCCAGTACTTC. Protein: CASSLEARGETQYF. The whole variable domain, filled in from reference TRBV5-1 and TRBJ2-5, reads KAGVTQTPRYLIKTRGQQVTLSCSPISGHRSVSWYQQTPGQGLQFLFEYFSETQRNKGNFPGRFSGRQFSNSRSEMNVSTLELGDSALYLCASSLEARGETQYFGPGTRLLVL.

This clone has just one count. Written as DNA, the CDR3 is TGTGCCAGTAGTATAGATTGGAGAAAGACCCAGTACTTC. Translation: CASSIDWRKTQYF. This rearrangement joins TRBV19 to TRBJ2-5; D ambiguous. CDR3 size: 13 residues. V was trimmed by 0 bases and J by 6 bases, leaving 8 bases between them. Looked up from germline, CDR1 is LNHDA and CDR2 is SQIVND (reference sequence).

The V and J genes are TRBV25-1 and TRBJ1-2; the match to TRBD1 covers 7 bases. The CDR3 consists of 16 residues. CDR1 is MGHDK, CDR2 SYGVNS, per germline. J gave up 8 bases and V 3 bases, and 15 bases lay outside the gene matches. The CDR3, as DNA: TGTGCCAGCAGTGACCACGTACAGGGGCTGGTAGGAGGCTACACCTTC. This codes for CASSDHVQGLVGGYTF.

The chain couples TRBV13 to TRBJ2-5, with 7 bases identical to TRBD2. The CDR3 sequence is 15 residues long. CDR1 is PRHDT and CDR2 is FYEKMQ in the germline V gene (reference sequence). Trimming removed 5 bases from V and 3 bases from J; junction bases left unmatched: 9. The CDR3, as DNA: TGTGCCAGCAGCCAGACTAGCCCGTGGGAAGAGACCCAGTACTTC. Encoded protein: CASSQTSPWEETQYF.

This rearrangement joins TRBV7-2 to TRBJ2-3; possible D gene TRBD1, 5 bases. This CDR3 has 13 amino acids. Germline V lookup: CDR1 SGHTA, CDR2 FQGNSA. V was cut by 1 base and J by 6 bases, with 8 bases left in between. The CDR3 DNA is TGTGCCAGCAGCTTAGAGGGGTGGGATACGCAGTATTTT. The encoded protein is CASSLEGWDTQYF.

The chain links TRBV29-1 to TRBJ2-1; D not certain. The CDR3 runs 14 residues. The V gene lost 7 bases and the J gene lost 0 bases, with 13 bases spanning the gap. The germline gives CDR1 SQVTM, CDR2 ANQGSEA. CDR3 sequence: CSADSSSSYNEQFF. The CDR3 nucleotides read TGCAGCGCTGATAGCAGTAGCTCCTACAATGAGCAGTTCTTC.